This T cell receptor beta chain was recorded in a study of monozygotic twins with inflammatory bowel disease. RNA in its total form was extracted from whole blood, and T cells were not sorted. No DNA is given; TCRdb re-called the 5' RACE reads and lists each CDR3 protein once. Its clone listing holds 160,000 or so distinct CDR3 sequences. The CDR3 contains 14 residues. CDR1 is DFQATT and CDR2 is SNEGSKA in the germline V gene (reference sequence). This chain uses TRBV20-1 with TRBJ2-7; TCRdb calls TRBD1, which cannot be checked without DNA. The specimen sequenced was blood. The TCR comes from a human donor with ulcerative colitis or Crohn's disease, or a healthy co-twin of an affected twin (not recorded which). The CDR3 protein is CSARVLAGPYEQYF.